This TCR beta chain comes out of a study of T-cell reconstitution after alpha-beta-depleted transplantation in children. CDR3 length: 15 residues. Trimming took off 1 base at V and 5 bases at J, with 12 bases between the two ends. Germline V gene sequence: CDR1 MDHEN, CDR2 SYDVKM. Study results and caveats: Approximately two months post-transplant, alpha-beta T cells reportedly originated from several hundred expanded graft clones. Newly made T cells mostly supplied T-cell counts and diversity one year after transplant. High day-60 TCRbeta diversity in some patients came from surviving recipient T cells and thymic progenitors.

Molecular barcoding with unique molecular identifiers was used for the TCRbeta library. A single record per CDR3 protein comes from TCRdb applying MiXCR to the PCR reads. Seen here are fewer than 1 million distinct CDR3 sequences, around 17% observed once, and the top ten hold around 4.5%. For this clonotype: Its antigen is as yet unknown.

This specimen consisted of PBMCs, mostly from graft donor cells, obtained 360 days after TCRalphabeta/CD19-depleted stem cell transplant. The chain is built from TRBV28 and TRBJ1-5; possibly TRBD1 for D (6 bases). The origin of this receptor is a male patient younger than 18 who had a stem cell transplant for acute lymphoblastic leukemia, so the T cells may come from the graft donor. In DNA, the CDR3 is TGTGCCAGCAGTTTATCCGGAGAGGGGGATCAGCCCCAGCATTTT. Protein: CASSLSGEGDQPQHF.